The 5 T cell receptor beta chains in this list originate from one sample, sequenced in a study of cytomegalovirus exposure and HLA in healthy donors. With 60 Vbeta and 13 Jbeta primers, the PCR was carried out. The repertoire was sequenced with immunoSEQ multiplex PCR; TCRdb's copy has only in-frame clones and lacks some. The sample has 150,000 to 200,000 clones, roughly 79% seen once; the top ten hold 2% to 2.5%. Material: PBMCs. These receptors all come from a woman aged 25 to 39 in good health and CMV-seropositive.

This clone was counted between two and nine times. CDR3 amino acids: CASRPMTEAGELFF. CDR3 nucleotides: TGCGCCAGCAGGCCCATGACCGAGGCCGGGGAGCTGTTTTTT. This chain links TRBV5-1 with TRBJ2-2; D not resolved. Trimming left V 5 bases short and J 6 bases short, with 14 bases between. The V gene's germline CDR1 is SGHRS and CDR2 YFSETQ. This CDR3 spans 14 amino acids. Looking up the rest from reference TRBV5-1 and TRBJ2-2 gives the full variable domain: KAGVTQTPRYLIKTRGQQVTLSCSPISGHRSVSWYQQTPGQGLQFLFEYFSETQRNKGNFPGRFSGRQFSNSRSEMNVSTLELGDSALYLCASRPMTEAGELFFGEGSRLTVL.

This chain links TRBV2 with TRBJ2-1, with a tentative D call TRBD1 (5 bases). CDR3 length: 18 amino acids. The V end lost 6 bases, the J end lost 0 bases, and 21 bases lay between the germline ends. The germline gives CDR1 SNHLY, CDR2 FYNNEI. DNA of the CDR3: TGTGCCAGCAGGGGTTCTGGACAAACACTCATCTCCTACAATGAGCAGTTCTTC. As protein: CASRGSGQTLISYNEQFF.

The rearrangement joins TRBV11-2 to TRBJ1-5; TRBD1 might be the D (6 bases). Germline CDR1 SGHAT, CDR2 FQNNGV. Trimming pared 0 bases from V and 7 bases from J, leaving 10 bases between. This CDR3 has 14 amino acids. The CDR3 DNA follows: TGTGCCAGCAGCTTAGATTGGCAGGGGCAGCCCCAGCATTTT. This gives the protein CASSLDWQGQPQHF.

The chain joins TRBV7-2 to TRBJ1-1; D is unclear. With 3 bases removed from V and 1 base from J, the gap between germline ends came to 6 bases. The germline CDR1 and CDR2 sequences are SGHTA and FQGNSA. The length of the CDR3 is 13 residues. The CDR3 loop is CASSFEGNTEAFF. The CDR3 bases are TGTGCCAGCAGCTTTGAGGGGAACACTGAAGCTTTCTTT.

This chain joins TRBV10-3 and TRBJ1-6, with D possibly TRBD1 on 5 matching bases. This CDR3 is 14 amino acids long. Germline V gives CDR1 ENHRY, CDR2 SYGVKD. Trimming removed 6 bases from V and 9 bases from J, with 15 bases in between. The CDR3 DNA reads as TGTGCCATCAGCCCCGAGCAGGGAGGTTCACCCCTCCACTTT. This gives the protein CAISPEQGGSPLHF.